The clone carrying this T cell receptor (beta chain) was recorded many times. What it binds is unknown. These data come from a study of T-cell reconstitution after alpha-beta-depleted transplantation in children. General study results and limits: Newly produced T cells mostly provided counts and TCRbeta diversity after one year, as hyperexpanded clones declined. By about two months after transplant, alpha-beta T cells reportedly arose from several hundred graft clones that had expanded. The high TCRbeta diversity at day 60 in some patients came from surviving recipient T cells and thymic progenitors.

CDR1 and CDR2 from the germline V gene are MGHRA and YSYEKL. The CDR3 spans 18 residues. V gave up 1 base and J gave up 8 bases; unmatched junction bases: 14. Molecular barcoding with unique molecular identifiers was used for the TCRbeta library. TCRdb redid the calling of the PCR reads with MiXCR, one entry per CDR3 protein. The repertoire has 600,000 to 800,000 distinct CDR3 sequences, around 13% of them found once; the top ten carry 0.79%. The chain links TRBV4-1 to TRBJ2-1, with 10 nucleotides matching TRBD2. This TCR was sampled from a girl aged 2-10 years with congenital amegakaryocytic thrombocytopenia, due to receive a stem cell transplant. The material was PBMCs, obtained before TCRalphabeta/CD19-depleted stem cell transplant. Here the CDR3 DNA reads TGCGCCAGCAGCCAAGTGAGTTCGGTAGCGGGGGGATGGGATGAGCAGTTCTTC. It yields the protein CASSQVSSVAGGWDEQFF.